Sequencing of this T cell receptor (beta chain) was carried out in a study of blood T cell repertoires in COVID-19 (dated by TCRdb to the early 2020s). Regarding the research as a whole: Samples from collaborators originated in the United States, Italy and Spain and spanned both the acute and convalescent phases of COVID-19. The material from the prospective study consisted of cDNA or gDNA derived from T cells, B-cell-depleted T cells, or PBMCs. Subjects who had been exposed to COVID-19, were actively infected with it, or had recovered from it provided the deeply sampled blood TCRbeta repertoires that made up the dataset. The repertoires were made available in a free public database intended to serve as a resource for research on the immune response to SARS-CoV-2. Samples were obtained from the ongoing ImmuneRACE study (first 160 participants) and from approximately 1,200 subjects provided by 6 global collaborators. Sample metadata almost always included a de-identified subject ID, COVID-19 status, age in years and sex. Where available, HLA class I and class II types were taken from metadata supplied by the sample provider and were not determined by assay-based typing.

The immunoSEQ Assay, a bias-controlled multiplex PCR, was used to amplify TCRbeta CDR3 regions from genomic DNA. The paper's processing steps were these. The number of nucleated cells in each sample was estimated by amplification of reference gene primers within the assay. Sequence reads were collapsed and filtered to measure the absolute abundance of every unique TCRbeta CDR3 rearrangement. For each sample, productive Simpson clonality was calculated as the square root of Simpson's diversity index across productive rearrangements. This immuneACCESS table, as held by TCRdb, lists in-frame sequences with V and J called but not all clones. Of the missing ones, under half trace to an unresolved V gene in checked studies; the others have no known cause. V and J calls and clone size are as listed in that table; D and trimming were resolved from the DNA. The sample records about 400,000 clones, 70% to 90% of which are singletons. The ten largest clones add up to about 2% of the sample.

Remarks on this clone: Its antigen is not yet known. Per-base qualities were not stored, and no clone one base away is much larger.

Participants in the prospective study were aged roughly 18 to 100 years, lived in some 24 United States geographic areas, and enrolled through a virtual design. In the prospective study, cohorts were assigned on the basis of participant-reported clinical history obtained from a screening survey and a study questionnaire. Mobile phlebotomists in the prospective study collected whole blood, serum and a nasopharyngeal or oropharyngeal swab from every participant. Over an approximately 2-month period, participants in the prospective study had the option of providing additional blood draws and questionnaires. Blood samples from the prospective study were shipped frozen or at room temperature prior to DNA extraction. General conclusions and limits of the study: How much clinical and demographic metadata was included differed by source and by participant, and the metadata was provided uncurated.

From V the trimming removes 3 bases and from J it removes 3 bases, while the gene matches leave 7 bases of the junction unaccounted for. Taken from cysteine to phenylalanine, the CDR3 has 17 residues. The DNA shown is the 51-base CDR3, in frame from base 1. The germline V gene (reference sequence) provides CDR1 MNHEY and CDR2 SMNVEV. The sequence was collected from a woman younger than 35 with acute COVID-19. The sequenced sample consisted of PBMCs or T cells enriched from blood (not recorded which). The chain uses TRBV27 and TRBJ1-6, with TRBD1 identical over 8 junction bases. The CDR3 here reads CASSFFLGQGYNSPLHF. The bases read TGTGCCAGCAGTTTCTTCTTAGGACAGGGCTATAATTCACCCCTCCACTTT.